One T cell receptor beta chain is described in this entry. Its antigen remains unidentified. This CDR3 region has 17 residues. Germline V gene sequence: CDR1 MDHEN, CDR2 SYDVKM. Trimming removed 7 bases from V and 4 bases from J; junction bases left unmatched: 17. Sequencing was performed with immunoSEQ multiplex PCR; in TCRdb, only in-frame clones are kept and a portion is missing. The sample records roughly 2,500,000 clones, 93% being singletons. This entry belongs to a study of shared clonotypes between healthy human individuals. Study-level results: Read depth was anticipated to influence clonotype sharing among donors. The sharing of 4% to 5.5% of naive CD4 clonotypes was seen across a handful of donors.

CD45RA+ naive and CD45RA-negative memory subsets were separated from CD4+ cells. The chain joins TRBV28 to TRBJ2-7; the match to TRBD2 covers 9 bases. The sequenced material came from naive CD4+ T cells from PBMCs. Subset indicated: CD45RA+ positively selected. The clonotype comes from a man between 18 and 29 years old in good health. Some clones in this sample may be carry-over from other donors' samples. The CDR3 loop is CASKVSGRFVSVYEQYF. CDR3 nucleotides: TGTGCCAGCAAGGTTAGCGGGAGATTTGTTTCTGTATACGAGCAGTACTTC.